This T cell receptor beta chain derives from a study of T cells in Graves' hyperthyroidism and ophthalmopathy. The V gene's germline CDR1 is LNHDA and CDR2 SQIVND (reference sequence). This CDR3 is built from 16 residues. The V end lost 3 bases, the J end lost 1 base, and 15 bases lay between the germline ends. Amplification targeted TCR beta CDR3 regions from RNA transcripts. An initial round of RT-PCR targeting the TCR CDR3 relied on the HTBI primer set. TCRdb used MiXCR to reprocess the multiplex PCR reads, holding one entry per CDR3 protein. The data show hundreds of thousands of distinct CDR3 sequences, about 15% seen once. The cohort's ophthalmopathy patients, a group with duration under 3 months, had a Clinical Activity Score of at least 3 and a NOSPECS grade of at least 4. Thyroid ultrasound and orbital computed tomography, with clinical symptoms and serum thyroxine and TRAb, informed diagnoses.

This TCR derives from a woman aged 40 to 50 with Graves' ophthalmopathy. Material: blood. The chain has TRBV19 and TRBJ2-5, with D perhaps matching TRBD1 or TRBD2 (5 bases each). The CDR3, as DNA: TGTGCCAGTAGTATGCTTGGGCAGGGACCCCAAGAGACCCAGTACTTC. This gives the protein CASSMLGQGPQETQYF.